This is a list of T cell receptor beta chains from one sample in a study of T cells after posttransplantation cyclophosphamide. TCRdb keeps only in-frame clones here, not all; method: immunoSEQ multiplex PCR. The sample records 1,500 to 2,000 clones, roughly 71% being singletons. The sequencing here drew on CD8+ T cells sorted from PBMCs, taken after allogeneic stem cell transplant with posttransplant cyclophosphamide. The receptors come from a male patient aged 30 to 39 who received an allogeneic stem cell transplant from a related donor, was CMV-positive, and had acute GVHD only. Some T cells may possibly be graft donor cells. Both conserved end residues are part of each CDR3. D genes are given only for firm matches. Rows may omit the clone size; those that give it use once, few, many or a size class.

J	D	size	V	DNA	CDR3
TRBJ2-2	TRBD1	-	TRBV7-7	TGTGCCAGCAGCTCCTCCGGGACAGGGAACACCGGGGAGCTGTTTTTT	CASSSSGTGNTGELFF
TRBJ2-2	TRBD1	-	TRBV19	TGTGCCAGTAGTATCACCTCGGGACAGTTCACCGGGGAGCTGTTTTTT	CASSITSGQFTGELFF
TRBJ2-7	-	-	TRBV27	TGTGCCAGCAGTCCCGTCGAAACAGGGTACGAGCAGTACTTC	CASSPVETGYEQYF
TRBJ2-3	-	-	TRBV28	TGTGCCAGCAGTTCCCTGGCTAGTGGGGATACGCAGTATTTT	CASSSLASGDTQYF
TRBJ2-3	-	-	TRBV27	TGTGCCAGCAGTTTGTTTCACCCCCGGGATACGCAGTATTTT	CASSLFHPRDTQYF
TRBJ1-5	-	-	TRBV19	TGTGCCAGTAGTATTCTTTTTCGTGGACAGCCTAATCAGCCCCAGCATTTT	CASSILFRGQPNQPQHF
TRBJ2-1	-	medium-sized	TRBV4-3	TGCGCCAGCAGCCAAGATTCCGGGAATGAGCAGTTCTTC	CASSQDSGNEQFF
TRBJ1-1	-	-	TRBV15	TGTGCCACCAGCAGAGATCAAGGGACTAAGAACACTGAAGCTTTCTTT	CATSRDQGTKNTEAFF
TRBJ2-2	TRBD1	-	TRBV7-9	TGTGCCAGCAGCGCAACAGGGGGTCCCGGGGAGCTGTTTTTT	CASSATGGPGELFF
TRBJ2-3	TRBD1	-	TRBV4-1	TGCGCCAGCAGCCAAGCCCACGGGACAGCAAACACAGATACGCAGTATTTT	CASSQAHGTANTDTQYF
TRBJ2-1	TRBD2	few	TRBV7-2	TGTGCCAGCAGCTACCCTAGCGGGGGGGTATCCTACAATGAGCAGTTCTTC	CASSYPSGGVSYNEQFF
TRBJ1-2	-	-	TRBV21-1	TGTGCCAGCGGTCAGGGGTGGGGGCGGGATGGCTACACCTTC	CASGQGWGRDGYTF
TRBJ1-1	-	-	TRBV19	TGTGCCAGTAGTATGTTGGTAGGTACTAAGAACACTGAAGCTTTCTTT	CASSMLVGTKNTEAFF
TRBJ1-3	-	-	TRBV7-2	TGTGCCAGCAGCTTAAGAGGCCAGCTCTCTGGAAACACCATATATTTT	CASSLRGQLSGNTIYF
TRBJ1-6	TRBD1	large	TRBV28	TGTGCCAGCAGGGAAGACAGGGGCAGTTCACCCCTCCACTTT	CASREDRGSSPLHF